This T cell receptor beta chain comes out of a study of blood T cell repertoires in COVID-19. Study as a whole: Collection of acute and convalescent COVID-19 samples took place in the United States, Italy and Spain. T cells, B-cell-depleted T cells, or PBMCs supplied cDNA or gDNA.

V lost 4 bases to trimming and J lost 5 bases, with 15 bases between them. The CDR3 consists of 15 residues. Looked up from germline, CDR1 is MNHEY and CDR2 is SVGEGT. The authors' processing: Nucleated cell counts were estimated from reference gene primer amplification. Profiling relied on immunoSEQ multiplex PCR, and the TCRdb table lists in-frame clones only, not all of them. For V, J and clone size, that table is used; D and trimming come from the DNA. The sample contains about 190,000 clones, 89% of which appear only once. The genes are TRBV6-2 or TRBV6-3 and TRBJ2-1, with TRBD2 as a possible D gene (5 bases). The sample taken for sequencing was peripheral blood. The sequence was collected from a man in his forties with acute or convalescent COVID-19. CDR3 sequence: CASSFGVELNNEQFF. The CDR3 nucleotides are TGTGCCAGCAGTTTCGGGGTCGAACTCAACAATGAGCAGTTCTTC.